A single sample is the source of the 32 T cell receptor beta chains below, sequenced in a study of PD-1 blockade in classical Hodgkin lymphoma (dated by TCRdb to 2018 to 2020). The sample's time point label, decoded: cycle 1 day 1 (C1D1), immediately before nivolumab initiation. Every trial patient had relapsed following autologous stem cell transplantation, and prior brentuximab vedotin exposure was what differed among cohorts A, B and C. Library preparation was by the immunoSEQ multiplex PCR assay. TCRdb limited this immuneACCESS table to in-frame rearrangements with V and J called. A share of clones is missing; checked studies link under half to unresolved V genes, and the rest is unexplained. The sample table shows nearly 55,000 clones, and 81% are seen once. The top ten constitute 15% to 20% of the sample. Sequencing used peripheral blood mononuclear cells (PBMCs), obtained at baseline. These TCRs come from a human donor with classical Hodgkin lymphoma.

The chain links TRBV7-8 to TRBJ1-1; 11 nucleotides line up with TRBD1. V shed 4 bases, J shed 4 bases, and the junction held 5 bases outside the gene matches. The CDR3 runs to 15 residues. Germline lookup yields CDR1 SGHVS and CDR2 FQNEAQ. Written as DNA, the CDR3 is TGTGCCAGCAGCTCAGCCGGGACAGGGGGCACTGAAGCTTTCTTT. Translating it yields CASSSAGTGGTEAFF.

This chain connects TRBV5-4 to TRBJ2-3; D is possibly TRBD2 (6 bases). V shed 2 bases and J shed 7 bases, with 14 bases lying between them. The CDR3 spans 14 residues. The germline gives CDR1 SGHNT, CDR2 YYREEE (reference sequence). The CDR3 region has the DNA TGTGCCAGCAGCTTACTGCGGGATAGCAATACGCAGTATTTT. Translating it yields CASSLLRDSNTQYF.

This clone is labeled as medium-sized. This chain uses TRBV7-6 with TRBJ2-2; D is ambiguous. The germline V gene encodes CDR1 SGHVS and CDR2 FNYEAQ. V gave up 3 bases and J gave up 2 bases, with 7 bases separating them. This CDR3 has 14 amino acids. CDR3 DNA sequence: TGTGCCAGCAGCTTGACGGCTAACACCGGGGAGCTGTTTTTT. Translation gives CASSLTANTGELFF.

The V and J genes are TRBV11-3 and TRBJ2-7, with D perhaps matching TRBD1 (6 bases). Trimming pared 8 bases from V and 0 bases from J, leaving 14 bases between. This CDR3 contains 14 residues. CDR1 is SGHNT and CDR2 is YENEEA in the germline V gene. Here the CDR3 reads CASSSWDTSYEQYV. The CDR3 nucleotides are TGTGCCAGCTCGTCTTGGGACACCTCCTACGAGCAGTACGTC.

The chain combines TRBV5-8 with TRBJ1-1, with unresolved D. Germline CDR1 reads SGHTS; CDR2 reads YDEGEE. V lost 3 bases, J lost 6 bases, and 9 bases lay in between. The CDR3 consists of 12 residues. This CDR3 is CASSYRTSEAFF. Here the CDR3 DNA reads TGTGCCAGCAGCTACCGGACTTCTGAAGCTTTCTTT.

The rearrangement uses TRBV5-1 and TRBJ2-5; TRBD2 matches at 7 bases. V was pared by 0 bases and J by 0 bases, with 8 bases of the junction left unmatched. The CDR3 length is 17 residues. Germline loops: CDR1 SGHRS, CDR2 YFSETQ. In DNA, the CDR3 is TGCGCCAGCAGCTTGGGTCTAGCGGTTGGGTACCAAGAGACCCAGTACTTC. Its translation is CASSLGLAVGYQETQYF.

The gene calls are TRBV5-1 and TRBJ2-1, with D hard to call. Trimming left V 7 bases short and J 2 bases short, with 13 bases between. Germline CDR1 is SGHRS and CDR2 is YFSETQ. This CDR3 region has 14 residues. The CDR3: CASSPGLAYNEQFF. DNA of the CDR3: TGCGCCAGCTCTCCTGGGCTCGCCTACAATGAGCAGTTCTTC.

CDR3 in DNA: TGCGCCAGCACCCTGGACAGGTCCACTGAAGCTTTCTTT. It specifies CASTLDRSTEAFF. J is TRBJ1-1 and V is TRBV5-1; 7 bases are shared with TRBD1. There are 13 residues in the CDR3. Germline V CDR1 and CDR2: SGHRS, YFSETQ. Unmatched junction bases numbered 6, after V lost 6 bases and J lost 4 bases.

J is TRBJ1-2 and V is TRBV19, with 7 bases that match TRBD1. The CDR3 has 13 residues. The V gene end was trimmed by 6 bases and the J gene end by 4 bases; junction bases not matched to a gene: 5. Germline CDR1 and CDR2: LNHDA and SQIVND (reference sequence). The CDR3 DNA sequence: TGTGCCAGTAGCGGGGACAGCGTCTATGGCTACACCTTC. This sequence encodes CASSGDSVYGYTF.

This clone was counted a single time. Here the CDR3 reads CAISATSGTNTGELFF. As DNA, the CDR3 is TGTGCCATCAGTGCAACTAGCGGGACGAACACCGGGGAGCTGTTTTTT. The chain employs TRBV10-3 and TRBJ2-2, with 10 bases that match TRBD2. The CDR3 runs to 16 residues. Losses at the gene ends were 4 bases for V and 0 bases for J; bases not matched to a gene: 2. CDR1 and CDR2 (germline): ENHRY, SYGVKD.

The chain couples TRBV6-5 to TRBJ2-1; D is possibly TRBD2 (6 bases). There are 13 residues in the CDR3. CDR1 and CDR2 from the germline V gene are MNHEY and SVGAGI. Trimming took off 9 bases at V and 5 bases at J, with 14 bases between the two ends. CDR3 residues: CASSRVADNEQFF. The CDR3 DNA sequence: TGTGCCAGTTCAAGGGTAGCGGACAATGAGCAGTTCTTC.

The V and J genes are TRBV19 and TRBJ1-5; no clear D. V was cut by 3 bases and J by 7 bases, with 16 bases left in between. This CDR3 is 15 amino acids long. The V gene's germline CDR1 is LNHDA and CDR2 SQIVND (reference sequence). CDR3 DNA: TGTGCCAGTAGTATCCCTCGGCAAGACCTCCAGCCCCAGCATTTT. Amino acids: CASSIPRQDLQPQHF.

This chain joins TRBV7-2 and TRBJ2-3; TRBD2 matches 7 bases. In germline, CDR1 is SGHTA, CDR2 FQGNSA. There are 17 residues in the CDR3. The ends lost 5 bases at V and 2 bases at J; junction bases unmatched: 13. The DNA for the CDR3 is TGTGCCAGCAGCGGACCTTTTGGCGGGAGCTTCACAGATACGCAGTATTTT. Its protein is CASSGPFGGSFTDTQYF.

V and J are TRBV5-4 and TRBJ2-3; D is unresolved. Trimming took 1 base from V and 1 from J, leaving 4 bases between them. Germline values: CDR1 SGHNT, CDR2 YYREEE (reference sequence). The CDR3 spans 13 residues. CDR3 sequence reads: CASSLSGTDTQYF. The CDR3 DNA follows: TGTGCCAGCAGCTTGAGCGGCACAGATACGCAGTATTTT. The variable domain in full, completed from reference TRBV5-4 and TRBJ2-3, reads ETGVTQSPTHLIKTRGQQVTLRCSSQSGHNTVSWYQQALGQGPQFIFQYYREEENGRGNFPPRFSGLQFPNYSSELNVNALELDDSALYLCASSLSGTDTQYFGPGTRLTVL.

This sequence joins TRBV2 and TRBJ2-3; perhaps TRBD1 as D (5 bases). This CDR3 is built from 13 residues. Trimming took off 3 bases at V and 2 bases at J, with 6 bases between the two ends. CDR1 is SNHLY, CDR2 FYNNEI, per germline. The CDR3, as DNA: TGTGCCAGCAGTGAGACAGTCACAGATACGCAGTATTTT. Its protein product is CASSETVTDTQYF.

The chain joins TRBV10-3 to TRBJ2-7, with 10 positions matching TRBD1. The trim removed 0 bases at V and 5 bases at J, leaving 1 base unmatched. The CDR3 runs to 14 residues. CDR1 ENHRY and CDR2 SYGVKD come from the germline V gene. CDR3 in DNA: TGTGCCATCAGTGAGTCGGGACAGGGGAACGAGCAGTACGTC. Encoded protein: CAISESGQGNEQYV.

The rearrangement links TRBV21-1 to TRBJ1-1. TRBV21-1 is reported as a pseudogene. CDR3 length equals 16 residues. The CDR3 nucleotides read TGTGCCAGCAGAAGCTACTTAGCTCACATTCGCACTGAAGCTTTCTTT. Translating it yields CASRSYLAHIRTEAFF.

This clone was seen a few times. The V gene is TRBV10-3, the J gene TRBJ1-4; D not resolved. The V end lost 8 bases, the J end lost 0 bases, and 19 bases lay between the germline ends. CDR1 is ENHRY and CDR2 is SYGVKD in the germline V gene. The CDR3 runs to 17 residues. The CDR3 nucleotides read TGTGCCATCTCCAAGGAACAACCCAAGGCAACTAATGAAAAACTGTTTTTT. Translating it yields CAISKEQPKATNEKLFF.

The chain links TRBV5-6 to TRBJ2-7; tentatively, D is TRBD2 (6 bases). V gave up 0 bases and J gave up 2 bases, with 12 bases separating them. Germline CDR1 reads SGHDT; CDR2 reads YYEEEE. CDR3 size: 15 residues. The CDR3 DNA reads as TGTGCCAGCAGCTTGGGACTAGGATCCCCCTACGAGCAGTACTTC. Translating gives CASSLGLGSPYEQYF.

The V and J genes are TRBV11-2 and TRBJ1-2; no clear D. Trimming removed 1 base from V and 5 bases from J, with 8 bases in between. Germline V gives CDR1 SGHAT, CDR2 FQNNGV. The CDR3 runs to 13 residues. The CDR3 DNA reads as TGTGCCAGCAGCTTAGGACTGGAATATGGCTACACCTTC. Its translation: CASSLGLEYGYTF. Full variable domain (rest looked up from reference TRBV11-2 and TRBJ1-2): EAGVAQSPRYKIIEKRQSVAFWCNPISGHATLYWYQQILGQGPKLLIQFQNNGVVDDSQLPKDRFSAERLKGVDSTLKIQPAKLEDSAVYLCASSLGLEYGYTFGSGTRLTVV.

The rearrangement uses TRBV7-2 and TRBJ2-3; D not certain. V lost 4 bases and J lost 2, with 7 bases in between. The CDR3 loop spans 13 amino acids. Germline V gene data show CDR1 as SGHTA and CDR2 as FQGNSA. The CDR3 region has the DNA TGTGCCAGCAGCTCTCCTCCCACAGATACGCAGTATTTT. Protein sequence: CASSSPPTDTQYF.

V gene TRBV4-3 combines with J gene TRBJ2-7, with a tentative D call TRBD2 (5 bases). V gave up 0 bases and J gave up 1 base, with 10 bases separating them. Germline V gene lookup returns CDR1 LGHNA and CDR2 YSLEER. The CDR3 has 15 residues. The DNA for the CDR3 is TGCGCCAGCAGCCAAGACGTCGGACTTTCCTACGAGCAGTACGTC. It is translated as CASSQDVGLSYEQYV.

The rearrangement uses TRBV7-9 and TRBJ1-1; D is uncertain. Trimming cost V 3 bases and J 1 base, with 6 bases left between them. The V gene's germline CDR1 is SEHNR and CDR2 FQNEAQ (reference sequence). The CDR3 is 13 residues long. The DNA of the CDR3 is TGTGCCAGCAGCTTGAACGAGAACACTGAAGCTTTCTTT. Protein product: CASSLNENTEAFF.

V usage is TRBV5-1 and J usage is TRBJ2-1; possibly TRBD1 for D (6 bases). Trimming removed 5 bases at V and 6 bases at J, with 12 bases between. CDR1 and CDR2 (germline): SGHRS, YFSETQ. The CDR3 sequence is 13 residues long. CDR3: CASRQGISNEQFF. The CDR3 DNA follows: TGCGCCAGCAGACAGGGAATTTCCAATGAGCAGTTCTTC.

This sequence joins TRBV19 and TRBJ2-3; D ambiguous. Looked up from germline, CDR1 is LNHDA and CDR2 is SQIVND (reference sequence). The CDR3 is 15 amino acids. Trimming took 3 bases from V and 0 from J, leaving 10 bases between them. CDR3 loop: CASSMVSLSTDTQYF. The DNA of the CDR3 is TGTGCCAGTAGTATGGTCAGCCTCAGCACAGATACGCAGTATTTT. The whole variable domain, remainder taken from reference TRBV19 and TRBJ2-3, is DGGITQSPKYLFRKEGQNVTLSCEQNLNHDAMYWYRQDPGQGLRLIYYSQIVNDFQKGDIAEGYSVSREKKESFPLTVTSAQKNPTAFYLCASSMVSLSTDTQYFGPGTRLTVL.

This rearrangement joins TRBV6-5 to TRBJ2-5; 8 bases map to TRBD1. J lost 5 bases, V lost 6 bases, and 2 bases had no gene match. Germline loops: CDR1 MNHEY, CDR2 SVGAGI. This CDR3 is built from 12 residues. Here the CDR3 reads CASRHRGETQYF. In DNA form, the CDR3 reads TGTGCCAGCAGACACAGGGGGGAGACCCAGTACTTC.

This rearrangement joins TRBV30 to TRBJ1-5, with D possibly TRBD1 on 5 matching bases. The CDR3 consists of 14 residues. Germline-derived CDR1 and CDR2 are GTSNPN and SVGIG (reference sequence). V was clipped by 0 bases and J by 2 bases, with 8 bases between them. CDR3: CAWSVLGGNQPQHF. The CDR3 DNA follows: TGTGCCTGGAGTGTTTTGGGGGGCAATCAGCCCCAGCATTTT.

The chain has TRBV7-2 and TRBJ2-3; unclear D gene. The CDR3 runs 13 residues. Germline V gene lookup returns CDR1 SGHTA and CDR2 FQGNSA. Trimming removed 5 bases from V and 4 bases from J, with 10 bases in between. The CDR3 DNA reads TGTGCCAGCAGCATGGCCAAGGCAGATACGCAGTATTTT. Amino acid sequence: CASSMAKADTQYF.

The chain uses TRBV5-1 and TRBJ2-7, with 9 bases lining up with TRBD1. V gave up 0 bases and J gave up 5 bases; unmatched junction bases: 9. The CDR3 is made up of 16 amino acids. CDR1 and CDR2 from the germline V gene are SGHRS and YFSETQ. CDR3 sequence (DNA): TGCGCCAGCAGCTTGGAAGGCCACAGGGGGCGCGACGAGCAGTACGTC. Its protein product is CASSLEGHRGRDEQYV.

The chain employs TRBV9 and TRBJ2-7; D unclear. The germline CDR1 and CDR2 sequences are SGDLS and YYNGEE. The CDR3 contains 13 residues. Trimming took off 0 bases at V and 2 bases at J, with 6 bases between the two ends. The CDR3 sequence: CASSVGATYEQYF. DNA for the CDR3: TGTGCCAGCAGCGTAGGGGCGACCTACGAGCAGTACTTC.

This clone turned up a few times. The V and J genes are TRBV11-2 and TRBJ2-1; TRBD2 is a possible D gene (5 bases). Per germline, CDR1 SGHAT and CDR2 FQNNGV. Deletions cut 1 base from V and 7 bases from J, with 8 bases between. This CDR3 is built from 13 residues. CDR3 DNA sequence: TGTGCCAGCAGCTTAGTACGGGGTAATGAGCAGTTCTTC. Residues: CASSLVRGNEQFF.

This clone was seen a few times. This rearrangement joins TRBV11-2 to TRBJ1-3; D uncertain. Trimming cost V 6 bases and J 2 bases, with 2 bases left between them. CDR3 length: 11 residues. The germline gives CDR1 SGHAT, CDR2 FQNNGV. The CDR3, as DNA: TGTGCCAGCAGAACTGGAAACACCATATATTTT. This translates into CASRTGNTIYF.